This T cell receptor beta chain originates from a study of T cell responses to AZD1222 COVID-19 vaccine. Sequencing used immunoSEQ multiplex PCR; TCRdb keeps in-frame clones, though not all of them. Seen here are 85,000 to 90,000 clones, roughly 90% observed once, and the top ten hold about 5.8%. The CDR3 consists of 16 residues. The germline gives CDR1 SNHLY, CDR2 FYNNEI. Unmatched junction bases numbered 8, after V lost 6 bases and J lost 1 base. The receptor was isolated from an adult in good health. J is TRBJ2-7 and V is TRBV2; 11 bases line up with TRBD2. The source was peripheral blood, collected on day 0 of AZD1222 vaccination. The chain's CDR3 is CASSLTTSGISYEQYF. The CDR3 nucleotides are TGTGCCAGCAGCCTTACGACTAGCGGGATTTCCTACGAGCAGTACTTC. Together with reference TRBV2 and TRBJ2-7, the CDR3 gives the full variable domain: EPEVTQTPSHQVTQMGQEVILRCVPISNHLYFYWYRQILGQKVEFLVSFYNNEISEKSEIFDDQFSVERPDGSNFTLKIRSTKLEDSAMYFCASSLTTSGISYEQYFGPGTRLTVT.